This T cell receptor (beta chain) was recovered during a study of blood T cells in healthy people across ages. Regarding the study as a whole: Diversity figures derived from one million T cells were judged to underestimate the true value.

Donors ranged from roughly 6 to 95 years old and were healthy Caucasians in Russia. Researchers isolated at least 7 million PBMCs per sample. Extractions gave at least 5.5 micrograms of total RNA per sample. With a J-beta primer mix and a sample-barcoded 5' primer, a second PCR ran 7 to 11 cycles. Using its own MiXCR run on the 5' RACE reads, TCRdb lists one record per CDR3 protein. This sample has some 290,000 distinct CDR3 sequences, with 25% to 30% found just once. Remarks on this clonotype: As yet, its antigen is unknown.

Germline-derived CDR1 and CDR2 are SQVTM and ANQGSEA. The V gene lost 3 bases and the J gene lost 0 bases, with 6 bases spanning the gap. This CDR3 has 14 amino acids. The material sequenced was blood. This receptor was identified in an older woman in good health. The chain uses TRBV29-1 and TRBJ2-6, with D hard to call. CDR3 in DNA: TGCAGCGTTGATTTTGGCTCTGGGGCCAACGTCCTGACTTTC. Translated, it gives CSVDFGSGANVLTF.